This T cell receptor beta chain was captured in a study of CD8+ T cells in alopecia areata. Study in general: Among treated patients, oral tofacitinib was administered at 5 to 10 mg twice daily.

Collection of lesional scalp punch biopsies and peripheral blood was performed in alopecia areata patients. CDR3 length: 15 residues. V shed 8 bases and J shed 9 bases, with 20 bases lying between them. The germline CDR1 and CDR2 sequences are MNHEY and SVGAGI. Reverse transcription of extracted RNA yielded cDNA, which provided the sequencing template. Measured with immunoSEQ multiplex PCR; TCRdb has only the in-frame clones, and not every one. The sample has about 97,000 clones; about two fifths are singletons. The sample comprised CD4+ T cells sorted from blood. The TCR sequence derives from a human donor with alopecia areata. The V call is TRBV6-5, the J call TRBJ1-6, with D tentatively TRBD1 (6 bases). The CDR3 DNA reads TGTGCCAGCGGCAAGGGCTCAATACAGGGTTCACCCCTCCACTTT. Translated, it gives CASGKGSIQGSPLHF.